Reported below is one TCR beta chain. From germline, CDR1 is MNHNY and CDR2 SVGAGI (reference sequence). V was clipped by 2 bases and J by 0 bases, with 7 bases between them. The CDR3 covers 14 residues. The data originate from a study of T cells after posttransplantation cyclophosphamide. Clones were sequenced by immunoSEQ multiplex PCR, and TCRdb holds only the in-frame ones, with some missing. The sample lists about 21,000 clones, roughly 98% seen once, with about 0.13% in the top ten. The chain couples TRBV6-6 to TRBJ2-5; no reliable D call. The clonotype originates from a man aged 40-50 years in good health, CMV-negative, and a related stem cell transplant donor. The sequencing input was naive CD8+ T cells sorted from PBMCs. In DNA form, the CDR3 reads TGTGCCAGCAGTTACCGCGCTTACCAAGAGACCCAGTACTTC. Its protein is CASSYRAYQETQYF.